One sample yielded the 16 T cell receptor beta chains listed below, sequenced in a study of OX40 agonist ivuxolimab in advanced cancers. Assay: immunoSEQ multiplex PCR; the TCRdb copy retains only in-frame clones and omits some. Of under 40,000 clones listed, around 80% are singletons. The source was CD4+ or CD8+ T cells sorted from blood, collected in a trial of the OX40 agonist ivuxolimab. These receptors originate from an adult with an advanced solid tumor such as melanoma, head and neck, liver or kidney cancer.

Sample share makes this clone medium-sized. This chain joins TRBV4-3 and TRBJ2-6, with unresolved D. Trimming cost V 0 bases and J 0 bases, with 3 bases left between them. The V gene's germline CDR1 is LGHNA and CDR2 YSLEER. CDR3 length equals 15 residues. The CDR3 loop is CASSQDSSGANVLTF. CDR3 coding DNA: TGCGCCAGCAGCCAAGACAGCTCTGGGGCCAACGTCCTGACTTTC.

The chain employs TRBV7-2 and TRBJ2-1; D not resolved. The CDR3 is made up of 15 amino acids. Germline CDR1 SGHTA, CDR2 FQGNSA. V lost 3 bases, J lost 0 bases, and 9 bases lay in between. The CDR3 DNA reads as TGTGCCAGCAGCTTGACCGTTAGCTCCTACAATGAGCAGTTCTTC. It is translated as CASSLTVSSYNEQFF.

The chain is built from TRBV4-1 and TRBJ1-1; 7 bases fit TRBD1. This CDR3 region has 16 residues. The V gene end was trimmed by 3 bases and the J gene end by 7 bases; junction bases not matched to a gene: 14. Germline values: CDR1 MGHRA, CDR2 YSYEKL. In DNA form, the CDR3 reads TGCGCCAGCAGCCACCTGGGGCAGGGGGGAACAGGTGAAGCTTTCTTT. Its protein is CASSHLGQGGTGEAFF.

The chain carries TRBV6-1 and TRBJ2-7, with a possible D match to TRBD2 (7 bases). The CDR3 covers 13 residues. Germline CDR1 and CDR2: MNHNS and SASEGT. V shed 8 bases and J shed 3 bases, with 14 bases lying between them. The CDR3 loop is CASQNRGGYEQYF. In DNA, the CDR3 is TGTGCCAGCCAAAATAGGGGGGGCTACGAGCAGTACTTC.

This chain connects TRBV28 to TRBJ1-4; 9 bases map to TRBD1. Germline-derived CDR1 and CDR2 are MDHEN and SYDVKM. This CDR3 region has 18 residues. V lost 2 bases and J lost 4; bases outside the gene matches: 11. The CDR3 spells CASSLPGQGRGFNEKLFF. Here the CDR3 DNA reads TGTGCCAGCAGTTTACCGGGACAGGGAAGGGGTTTTAATGAAAAACTGTTTTTT.

V and J are TRBV10-2 and TRBJ1-5, with a weak D call TRBD1 (5 bases). The CDR3 is made up of 15 amino acids. Germline-derived CDR1 and CDR2 are WSHSY and SAAADI. V lost 6 bases, J lost 2 bases, and 14 bases lay in between. As DNA, the CDR3 is TGCGCCAGCAGGGGGGGGAGTTTTGGCAATCAGCCCCAGCATTTT. Protein: CASRGGSFGNQPQHF.

This chain links TRBV5-5 with TRBJ2-7, with 10 positions matching TRBD1. This CDR3 is 16 amino acids long. J gave up 1 base and V 6 bases, and 10 bases lay outside the gene matches. CDR1 SGHKS and CDR2 YYEKEE come from the germline V gene (reference sequence). CDR3 nucleotides: TGTGCCAGCAAGTACCCGGGACAGGGGAATTCCTACGAGCAGTACTTC. Translating gives CASKYPGQGNSYEQYF.

V and J are TRBV7-2 and TRBJ1-6; 8 bases fit TRBD1. The CDR3 is made up of 16 amino acids. From germline, CDR1 is SGHTA and CDR2 FQGNSA. V gave up 5 bases and J gave up 10 bases; unmatched junction bases: 13. In nucleotides, the CDR3 is TGTGCCAGCAGCCGGGGACAGGCGATTTTAGGGTCACCCCTCCACTTT. Amino acids: CASSRGQAILGSPLHF.

The chain recombines TRBV5-3 with TRBJ2-5; D is ambiguous. TRBV5-3 is labeled an ORF, and its function is uncertain. The CDR3 is 10 amino acids. Trimming took 6 bases from V and 4 from J, leaving 4 bases between them. The CDR3 region has the DNA TGTGCCAGAAAAGGAGAGACCCAGTACTTC. Protein: CARKGETQYF.

The genes are TRBV12-5 and TRBJ2-1; TRBD2 might be the D (5 bases). V gave up 0 bases and J gave up 10 bases, with 13 bases separating them. The germline V gene has CDR1 LGHNT and CDR2 FRNRAP. The CDR3 runs 14 residues. The CDR3 coding sequence is TGTGCTAGTGGTTTGGTACCGGGGTTAGAGGAGCAGTTCTTC. Translating it yields CASGLVPGLEEQFF.

The chain is built from TRBV7-2 and TRBJ1-2; D is perhaps TRBD1 (6 bases). Trimming shortened V by 6 bases and J by 8 bases, and 25 bases separated the two germline ends. The germline V gene has CDR1 SGHTA and CDR2 FQGNSA. CDR3 length: 16 residues. In DNA form, the CDR3 reads TGTGCCAGCAGTAAAACAGGGACGGGCCTGACCAGCGGCTACACCTTC. Amino acids: CASSKTGTGLTSGYTF.

The rearrangement joins TRBV11-2 to TRBJ1-5, with unresolved D. The germline V gene has CDR1 SGHAT and CDR2 FQNNGV. Trimming took 5 bases from V and 5 from J, leaving 28 bases between them. This CDR3 contains 19 residues. CDR3 in DNA: TGTGCCAGCAGCCGGAGATGGGCCTCGGACTTCCCTCTCGATCAGCCCCAGCATTTT. This encodes CASSRRWASDFPLDQPQHF.

CDR3: CASNIPAGQGVYEQYF. CDR3 sequence (DNA): TGTGCCAGCAATATCCCCGCGGGACAGGGAGTCTACGAGCAGTACTTC. The chain links TRBV28 to TRBJ2-7; 9 positions match TRBD1. The germline V gene encodes CDR1 MDHEN and CDR2 SYDVKM. The J segment lost 3 bases and the V segment lost 7 bases, leaving 13 bases of the junction unmatched. The CDR3 has 16 amino acids.

The CDR3 sequence is CASSETRTGTDTQYF. Here the CDR3 DNA reads TGTGCCAGCAGCGAGACTAGGACAGGGACAGATACGCAGTATTTT. The rearrangement uses TRBV2 and TRBJ2-3; 8 positions agree with TRBD1. The CDR3 totals 15 residues. Germline CDR1 SNHLY, CDR2 FYNNEI. The junction had 8 bases not matched to a gene; V was cut back by 6 bases and J by 3 bases.

V usage is TRBV28 and J usage is TRBJ2-1; 8 bases map to TRBD2. With 4 bases clipped from V and 8 bases from J, the junction kept 16 bases outside the gene matches. CDR1 and CDR2 (germline): MDHEN, SYDVKM. The CDR3 spans 17 residues. CDR3 amino acids: CASSSPSKAGAVYEQFF. In DNA, the CDR3 is TGTGCCAGCAGTTCGCCGAGTAAAGCGGGAGCAGTATATGAGCAGTTCTTC.

The V call is TRBV6-1, the J call TRBJ2-5; 8 bases match TRBD1. The CDR3 runs 13 residues. The germline V gene encodes CDR1 MNHNS and CDR2 SASEGT. Trimming took 5 bases from V and 5 from J; bases not matched to a gene: 4. The CDR3 loop reads CASSKTGDETQYF. Written as DNA, the CDR3 is TGTGCCAGCAGTAAGACAGGGGATGAGACCCAGTACTTC.